This entry features one T cell receptor (beta chain) sequence. The antigen it binds to is not known. No much larger clonotype is one base removed from it; base qualities were not supplied. The library relied on multiplex PCR. Sequencing instrument: Illumina HiSeq 4000. TCR beta libraries were built with iRepertoire HTBI primers and Arm-PCR amplification of CDR3 regions. PCR products were gel purified before sequencing. Under the source paper's analysis protocol: Gene usage analysis of CDR3 amino acid clonotypes relied on the roughly 64 TRBV and 13 to 15 TRBJ segments identified across samples. Filtered high-quality paired reads were merged into contigs using COPE and FqMerger. Contigs were aligned with BLAST to IMGT TRBV, TRBD and TRBJ reference genes, and CDR3 was defined per IMGT. Clonotypes above 0.1% frequency were classified as highly expanded clones. Repertoire diversity was measured by Shannon entropy, and V-J evenness by the Gini coefficient. Clonotypes shared by more than one individual were considered public. TCRdb reworked the public reads: Q25 trimming with fastp, MiXCR clone assembly, productive beta chains retained. When rows share a CDR3 protein, they turn into one entry using the most common DNA and genes. TCRdb, not the original authors, processed these V and J calls. The sample yields about 340,000 distinct CDR3 sequences; 15% to 20% were counted once. The top ten constitute approximately 31% of the sample.

Trimming takes 7 bases from V and 0 bases from J, and the germline ends sit 13 bases apart. Reading the germline V gene gives CDR1 MNHNS and CDR2 SASEGT. Measured from the cysteine to the phenylalanine, the CDR3 is 15 residues long. Only the CDR3 region is kept as DNA, spanning 45 bases read in frame from base 1. This specimen comes from a study of regulatory T cells in long-lasting Graves disease (dated by TCRdb to the early 2020s). The study in broad terms: Persistent Graves' disease was defined as persistently positive TSH receptor autoantibodies together with antithyroid drug treatment for over 5 years. Persistent Graves' disease patients were compared with newly diagnosed Graves' disease patients by peripheral blood TCR sequencing and RNA sequencing. The study took place in China and was registered as a clinical trial. A total of 35 or so samples were covered by TCR sequencing, comprising some 13 persistent and about 20 newly diagnosed Graves' disease patients. Antithyroid drugs had been taken for approximately 10 years on average by persistent Graves' disease patients in the clinical cohort.

The time point label on this specimen signifies: persistent/refractory GD, antithyroid drugs over 5 years with positive TRAb. RNA was extracted from PBMCs in TRIzol for both TCR sequencing and RNA sequencing. The diagnosis of Graves' disease followed American Thyroid Association guidelines. Recruitment of patients was carried out at an endocrinology department in Xi'an, China. From each patient, nine milliliters of peripheral blood was collected into an EDTA anticoagulant tube. Ficoll Paque Plus density gradient separation was used to isolate PBMCs, and no further T cell sorting was performed. An Agilent 2100 Bioanalyzer and agarose gel were used to check RNA quality, while a NanoDrop 2000 measured RNA concentration. Summary of the overall study and its limitations: Sequencing and analysis were limited to the TCR beta chain. Lower TCR Shannon entropy and fewer highly expanded clones were observed in persistent Graves' disease patients than in newly diagnosed patients, which suggested clonal expansion. A larger number of public clonotypes was shared among persistent patients (about 2,700) than among newly diagnosed patients (around 970). The authors noted that the small sample size was a limitation that may lower accuracy. Only peripheral blood was studied, because thyroid tissue, the primary lesion, was inaccessible. Persistent disease showed preferential use of TRBV28, TRBJ1-2 and TRBJ2-5, whereas newly diagnosed disease favored TRBV20-1 and TRBJ2-1.

The V and J genes are TRBV6-1 and TRBJ2-4; perhaps TRBD1 is the D gene, with 5 bases matching. Sample: peripheral blood mononuclear cells (PBMCs), taken when the disease was refractory, from a patient treated with antithyroid drugs. This sequence was found in a female donor with Graves disease. DNA sequence: TGTGCCAGCAATGACAGAATTCTAGCCAAAAACATTCAGTACTTC. The translation is CASNDRILAKNIQYF.